The T cell receptor (beta chain) described here comes from a study of radiation and T cells in renal cell carcinoma. Using immunoSEQ multiplex PCR, the repertoire was profiled, and TCRdb retains in-frame clones only, with some absent. There are approximately 120,000 clones in the sample; roughly 80% occur only once, and around 3% lies in the top ten. Time point noted: baseline pretreatment blood. As to treatment: 15 Gy SBRT to primary tumor, nephrectomy 4 weeks later. The CDR3 is 13 amino acids. V lost 7 bases and J lost 1, with 7 bases in between. Germline V CDR1 and CDR2: SNHLY, FYNNEI. The sequences come from blood, collected from a patient whose treatment included radiotherapy and nephrectomy. V and J are TRBV2 and TRBJ2-2; the D is unclear. This receptor was identified in a woman aged 60-75 years with renal cell carcinoma. The CDR3 loop reads CASIVMNTGELFF. The CDR3, as DNA: TGTGCCAGCATAGTTATGAACACCGGGGAGCTGTTTTTT. Based on the CDR3 plus reference TRBV2 and TRBJ2-2, the full variable domain is EPEVTQTPSHQVTQMGQEVILRCVPISNHLYFYWYRQILGQKVEFLVSFYNNEISEKSEIFDDQFSVERPDGSNFTLKIRSTKLEDSAMYFCASIVMNTGELFFGEGSRLTVL.